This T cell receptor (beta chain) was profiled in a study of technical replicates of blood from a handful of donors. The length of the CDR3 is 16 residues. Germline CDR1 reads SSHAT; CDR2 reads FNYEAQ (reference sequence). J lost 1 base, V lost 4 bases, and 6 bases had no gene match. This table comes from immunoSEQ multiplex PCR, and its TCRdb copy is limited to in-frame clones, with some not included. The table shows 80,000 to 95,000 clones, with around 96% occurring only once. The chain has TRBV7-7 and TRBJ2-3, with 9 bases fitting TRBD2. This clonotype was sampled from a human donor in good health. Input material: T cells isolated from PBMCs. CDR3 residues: CASSSGTSIGTDTQYF. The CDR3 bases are TGTGCCAGCAGCTCTGGGACTAGCATTGGCACAGATACGCAGTATTTT.